This paragraph covers one T cell receptor beta chain sequence. Its target is unknown. Because the CDR3 is missing its conserved closing phenylalanine or tryptophan, this is likely a read error. The sample belongs to a study of blood T cells in healthy people across ages. CDR3 length: 16 residues. With 7 bases removed from V and 1 base from J, the gap between germline ends came to 15 bases. The germline V gene has CDR1 SGHRS and CDR2 YFSETQ. The authors ran a second PCR of about 6 to 11 cycles using a sample-barcoded 5' primer and a J-beta primer mix. A 12-random-nucleotide template-switch adaptor tagged each cDNA molecule. TCRdb re-called the 5' RACE reads with MiXCR, one entry per CDR3 protein. The sample includes around 750,000 distinct CDR3 sequences, roughly 50% of them seen just once. General study results and limits: The long-lived group displayed more naive CD4+ cells, plus higher diversity, than the aged donors did.

The study recruited healthy Caucasian donors from Russia who were aged about 6 to 100. The source of this sequence is an elderly man in good health. The chain uses TRBV5-1 and TRBJ2-6, with TRBD1 as a possible D gene (6 bases). The sequencing sample was made of blood. CDR3 bases: TGCGCCAGCGAAACAGGGCGTCCATCTGGGGCCAACGTCCTGACTCTC. Encoded protein: CASETGRPSGANVLTL.